What follows are 20 T cell receptor beta chains derived from one specimen sequenced in a study of blood T cells in healthy people across ages. A second PCR of roughly 7 to 11 cycles used a sample-barcoded 5' primer and a J-beta primer mix. Using its own MiXCR run on the 5' RACE reads, TCRdb lists one record per CDR3 protein. Counted here are approximately 1,000,000 distinct CDR3 sequences, more than 30% occurring once; the ten biggest clones make up around 13%. Material: blood. The receptors derive from a man aged 18 to 30 in good health.

This chain connects TRBV4-3 to TRBJ1-2; a weak D match, TRBD1 (5 bases). V lost 0 bases, J lost 4 bases, and 12 bases lay in between. Germline V gene data show CDR1 as LGHNA and CDR2 as YSLEER. The CDR3 is made up of 15 amino acids. CDR3 in DNA: TGCGCCAGCAGCCAAGATCGTAGACAGAGCTATGGCTACACCTTC. Its translation: CASSQDRRQSYGYTF.

The rearrangement uses TRBV5-1 and TRBJ1-4; 7 bases are shared with TRBD1. V shed 5 bases and J 5 bases; nucleotides not matched to a gene: 9. The CDR3 contains 15 residues. Germline-derived CDR1 and CDR2 are SGHRS and YFSETQ. The CDR3 DNA is TGCGCCAGCAGTTCCGACAGGGCGGCCAATGAAAAACTGTTTTTT. Its translation is CASSSDRAANEKLFF. Using reference TRBV5-1 and TRBJ1-4 for the parts outside the CDR3, the full variable domain is KAGVTQTPRYLIKTRGQQVTLSCSPISGHRSVSWYQQTPGQGLQFLFEYFSETQRNKGNFPGRFSGRQFSNSRSEMNVSTLELGDSALYLCASSSDRAANEKLFFGSGTQLSVL.

This clonotype appeared a few times. The chain joins TRBV29-1 to TRBJ1-1; a possible D gene is TRBD1 (6 bases). Germline lookup yields CDR1 SQVTM and CDR2 ANQGSEA. V lost 1 base and J 5 bases, leaving 11 bases between the germline ends. The CDR3 is made up of 13 amino acids. The CDR3 bases are TGCAGCGTTGAAGCAGGGGCCGTGACTGAAGCTTTCTTT. It encodes CSVEAGAVTEAFF.

The chain is built from TRBV12-3 or TRBV12-4 and TRBJ1-2, with D unclear. With 0 bases removed from V and 7 bases from J, the gap between germline ends came to 12 bases. The CDR3 is 14 amino acids. CDR3 in amino acids: CASSLAFRTSGYTF. The CDR3 bases are TGTGCCAGCAGTTTAGCTTTCCGAACAAGTGGCTACACCTTC.

Comment on this clonotype: One end of the junction does not line up with germline, which may come from a read error. This chain connects TRBV18 to TRBJ2-4, with a weak D call TRBD1 (5 bases). This CDR3 has 17 residues. The germline CDR1 and CDR2 sequences are KGHSH and LQKENI. The CDR3 loop reads CASSQTAEVTAKNIQYF. CDR3 coding DNA: TGTGCCAGCTCACAGACAGCAGAAGTAACAGCCAAAAATATTCAGTACTTC.

This clonotype was counted a few times. The chain uses TRBV5-1 and TRBJ2-7; D possibly matches TRBD1 or TRBD2 (5 bases each). The CDR3 contains 14 residues. Germline V lookup: CDR1 SGHRS, CDR2 YFSETQ. With 1 base removed from V and 2 bases from J, the gap between germline ends came to 10 bases. The CDR3 loop reads CASSLPGTAYEQYF. As DNA, the CDR3 is TGCGCCAGCAGCTTGCCGGGGACCGCCTACGAGCAGTACTTC.

For the CDR3, the DNA is TGTGCCAGCAGTTACCCGACTAGCGGGGGGCGTAGCACAGATACGCAGTATTTT. Protein product: CASSYPTSGGRSTDTQYF. The rearrangement uses TRBV6-5 and TRBJ2-3; 13 bases fit TRBD2. Per germline, CDR1 MNHEY and CDR2 SVGAGI. The CDR3 sequence is 18 residues long. Trimming cost V 2 bases and J 0 bases; bases outside gene matches: 5.

The V gene is TRBV3-1, the J gene TRBJ1-2; D may be TRBD1 (6 bases). The CDR3 spans 13 residues. Trimming took 2 bases from V and 3 from J, leaving 7 bases between them. In germline, CDR1 is LGHDT, CDR2 YNNKEL (reference sequence). CDR3 in amino acids: CASSQQGHYGYTF. The CDR3 region has the DNA TGTGCCAGCAGCCAACAGGGGCACTATGGCTACACCTTC.

J is TRBJ1-4 and V is TRBV12-3 or TRBV12-4; no reliable D call. The CDR3 extends over 14 amino acids. Trimming pared 6 bases from V and 5 bases from J, leaving 13 bases between. CDR3 region: CASSHEGYNEKLFF. The CDR3 DNA is TGTGCCAGCAGCCACGAGGGCTACAATGAAAAACTGTTTTTT.

This chain links TRBV6-2 or TRBV6-3 with TRBJ2-7; maybe TRBD1 (6 bases). The CDR3 has 17 residues. The ends were cut back, 0 bases at V and 7 bases at J, with 22 bases in the middle. Germline lookup yields CDR1 MNHEY and CDR2 SVGEGT. The CDR3 bases are TGTGCCAGCAGTTACTCCGTGCTTAGAGACAGGCATAATGAGCAGTACTTC. It codes for CASSYSVLRDRHNEQYF.

The chain recombines TRBV19 with TRBJ2-3; D perhaps matches TRBD1 (7 bases). This CDR3 is 14 amino acids long. V lost 6 bases and J lost 4, with 14 bases in between. Germline-derived CDR1 and CDR2 are LNHDA and SQIVND (reference sequence). The CDR3 spells CASRGGGGPDTQYF. In nucleotides, the CDR3 is TGTGCCAGTAGAGGAGGGGGCGGTCCAGATACGCAGTATTTT.

This clonotype has only a few counts. V gene TRBV5-6 combines with J gene TRBJ1-2, with 9 bases aligning to TRBD1. Looked up from germline, CDR1 is SGHDT and CDR2 is YYEEEE. V lost 4 bases and J lost 8; bases outside the gene matches: 6. This CDR3 region has 13 residues. This CDR3 is CASSMGTGKGYTF. CDR3 bases: TGTGCCAGCAGCATGGGGACAGGGAAGGGCTACACCTTC.

This sequence joins TRBV20-1 and TRBJ1-2; D is ambiguous. Germline V CDR1 and CDR2: DFQATT, SNEGSKA (reference sequence). This CDR3 spans 14 amino acids. Trimming cost V 0 bases and J 6 bases, with 14 bases left between them. The CDR3 nucleotides are TGCAGTGCTAGAGATGGCGGACCGGGCCATGGCTACACCTTC. It is translated as CSARDGGPGHGYTF.

This rearrangement joins TRBV7-2 to TRBJ2-2; D remains unclear. The CDR3 has 12 amino acids. Germline V gives CDR1 SGHTA, CDR2 FQGNSA. V was shortened by 3 bases and J by 7 bases, with 6 bases between the two germline ends. The DNA of the CDR3 is TGTGCCAGCAGCTTTAATGTCGGGGAGCTGTTTTTT. Protein: CASSFNVGELFF.

The chain uses TRBV6-5 and TRBJ1-2, with 7 bases matching TRBD1. Germline values: CDR1 MNHEY, CDR2 SVGAGI. CDR3 length: 14 residues. The V and J ends lost 5 bases and 5 bases, in that order; junction bases with no gene match: 8. The CDR3: CASSPETGRYGYTF. The CDR3 nucleotides are TGTGCCAGCAGTCCAGAGACAGGGCGTTATGGCTACACCTTC.

The rearrangement uses TRBV12-3 or TRBV12-4 and TRBJ2-4, with D hard to call. V gave up 5 bases and J gave up 3 bases, with 8 bases separating them. The CDR3 loop spans 13 amino acids. In nucleotides, the CDR3 is TGTGCCAGCAGTCCCGGATTCAAAAACATTCAGTACTTC. Encoded protein: CASSPGFKNIQYF.

The chain combines TRBV4-3 with TRBJ2-3; D gene ambiguous. This CDR3 comprises 15 residues. CDR1 is LGHNA and CDR2 is YSLEER in the germline V gene. V was trimmed by 0 bases and J by 9 bases, leaving 16 bases between them. The CDR3 region has the DNA TGCGCCAGCAGCCAAGACCCCAATGGTGGTGGGACGCAGTATTTT. Its translation is CASSQDPNGGGTQYF.

The rearrangement links TRBV28 to TRBJ2-2; 8 positions agree with TRBD2. The CDR3 covers 19 residues. With 3 bases clipped from V and 4 bases from J, the junction kept 16 bases outside the gene matches. CDR1 is MDHEN and CDR2 is SYDVKM in the germline V gene. In nucleotides, the CDR3 is TGTGCCAGCAGTTTCGTCGATGATAGCGGGGCGGGTGGCACCGGGGAGCTGTTTTTT. This codes for CASSFVDDSGAGGTGELFF. Drawing the rest from reference TRBV28 and TRBJ2-2, the complete variable domain is DVKVTQSSRYLVKRTGEKVFLECVQDMDHENMFWYRQDPGLGLRLIYFSYDVKMKEKGDIPEGYSVSREKKERFSLILESASTNQTSMYLCASSFVDDSGAGGTGELFFGEGSRLTVL.

This clonotype was recorded a few times. The genes are TRBV29-1 and TRBJ2-5, with 15 bases that match TRBD2. V lost 7 bases to trimming and J lost 1 base; unmatched junction nucleotides: 10. CDR3 size: 17 residues. Looked up from germline, CDR1 is SQVTM and CDR2 is ANQGSEA. CDR3 DNA sequence: TGCAGCGCTATGGGACTAGCGGGGGGTGTACCCCAAGAGACCCAGTACTTC. Translated: CSAMGLAGGVPQETQYF.

This chain uses TRBV19 with TRBJ2-7; the D is unclear. Germline V gene data show CDR1 as LNHDA and CDR2 as SQIVND (reference sequence). The germline V and J ends were trimmed by 3 bases and 4 bases, with 7 bases remaining between them. The CDR3 contains 12 residues. This chain's CDR3 is CASSMEGYEQYF. The DNA of the CDR3 is TGTGCCAGTAGTATGGAAGGTTACGAGCAGTACTTC.